This record looks at one TCR beta chain sequence and its context. Per the original data handling: From reference gene primer amplification, estimates of nucleated cell counts were derived. Assay used: immunoSEQ multiplex PCR; TCRdb lists only in-frame clones, some missing. V, J and clone size are taken as reported in that table, and D and trimming were inferred from the DNA itself. The sample lists roughly 100,000 clones; more than 80% were seen once. This record comes from a study of blood T cell repertoires in COVID-19. Overall study: Collection of acute and convalescent COVID-19 samples took place in the United States, Italy and Spain. T cells, B-cell-depleted T cells, or PBMCs supplied cDNA or gDNA.

The germline V gene has CDR1 LNHDA and CDR2 SQIVND (reference sequence). Trimming removed 7 bases from V and 4 bases from J; junction bases left unmatched: 9. There are 15 residues in the CDR3. This rearrangement joins TRBV19 to TRBJ1-5, with 8 positions matching TRBD1. Sequenced material: peripheral blood. The receptor was isolated from a woman in her 70s with acute or convalescent COVID-19. Here the CDR3 DNA reads TGTGCCAGTAAGTCCCAGGGGGCAAGGAATCAGCCCCAGCATTTT. This encodes CASKSQGARNQPQHF.